The table lists the clone carrying this TCR beta chain with a few counts. The entry originates in a study of T-cell memory formation after mild COVID-19. From germline, CDR1 is KGHDR and CDR2 SFDVKD. The V and J ends lost 3 bases and 6 bases respectively, with 14 bases between them. The CDR3 has 15 residues. MiXCR, run by TCRdb on the 5' RACE reads, gives a single entry per CDR3 protein. The profile covers hundreds of thousands of distinct CDR3 sequences, with more than 15% appearing a single time and 20% to 25% taken by the ten largest. The TCR was taken from a man aged 18 to 29 who had mild COVID-19 (a few samples of this study predate the infection). Cell type and time point are not known. The rearrangement uses TRBV24-1 and TRBJ2-4, with D perhaps TRBD1 (8 bases). The sample taken for sequencing was PBMCs or a T cell subset sorted from them (not recorded which). CDR3 loop: CATSDPTGEGNIQYF. The CDR3 nucleotides are TGTGCCACCAGTGATCCGACAGGGGAGGGAAACATTCAGTACTTC.